This TCR beta chain came from a study of post-analysis software for immune sequencing data. Whole-study findings and limits: Patients used several TRBV segments, including TRBV5-6, TRBV5-1 and TRBV20-1, more often than controls.

Unique molecular identifiers were carried by the TCR beta cDNA libraries. When about 1 to 11 million T cells were used, they gave approximately 450,000 cDNA molecules. TCRdb re-called the PCR reads with MiXCR, one entry per CDR3 protein. The table has about 680,000 distinct CDR3 sequences, over 45% seen once. The CDR3 length is 11 residues. Trimming removed 6 bases at V and 4 bases at J, with 7 bases between. Germline loops: CDR1 MNHEY, CDR2 SVGEGT. Points on this clonotype: Its antigen is still unknown.

Sequenced input: blood. The chain has TRBV6-2 or TRBV6-3 and TRBJ2-7; D ambiguous. This receptor was identified in a girl aged 2 to 9 with multiple sclerosis. CDR3 residues: CASRNYYEQYF. CDR3 nucleotide sequence: TGTGCCAGCAGAAACTATTACGAGCAGTACTTC.